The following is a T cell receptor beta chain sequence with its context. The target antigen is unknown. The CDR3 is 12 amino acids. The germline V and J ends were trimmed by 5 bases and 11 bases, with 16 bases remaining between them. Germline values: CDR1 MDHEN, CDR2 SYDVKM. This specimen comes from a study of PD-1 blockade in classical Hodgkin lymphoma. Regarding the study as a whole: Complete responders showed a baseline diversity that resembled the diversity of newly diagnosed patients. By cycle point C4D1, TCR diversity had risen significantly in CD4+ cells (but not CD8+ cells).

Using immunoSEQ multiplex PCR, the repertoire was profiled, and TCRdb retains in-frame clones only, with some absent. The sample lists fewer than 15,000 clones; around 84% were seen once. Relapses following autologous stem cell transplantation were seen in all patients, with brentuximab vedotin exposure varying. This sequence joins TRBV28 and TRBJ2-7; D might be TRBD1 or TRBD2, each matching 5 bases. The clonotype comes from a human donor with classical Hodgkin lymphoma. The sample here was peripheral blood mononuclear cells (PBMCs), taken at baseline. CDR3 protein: CASSLRGREEYF. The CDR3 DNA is TGTGCCAGCAGTCTCCGGGGCCGTGAGGAGTACTTC.